This record concerns one TCR beta chain sequence. Original handling: Reference gene primer amplification gave estimated nucleated cell counts. Clones were sequenced by immunoSEQ multiplex PCR, and TCRdb holds only the in-frame ones, with some missing. V, J and clone size are taken as reported in that table, and D and trimming were inferred from the DNA itself. The sample lists approximately 70,000 clones, about nine tenths occurring once. The sample belongs to a study of blood T cell repertoires in COVID-19. Germline V gene data show CDR1 as SGHRS and CDR2 as YFSETQ. V trimming: 2 bases; J trimming: 7 bases; junction bases outside the gene matches: 10. This CDR3 spans 15 amino acids.

This TCR was recovered from a woman aged 80 or over with active COVID-19. The chain recombines TRBV5-1 with TRBJ2-7, with 9 nucleotides matching TRBD1. Sequencing input: peripheral blood. The CDR3 DNA is TGCGCCAGCAGCTTCGAACAGGGGGCGATTGGTGAGCAGTACTTC. Translated: CASSFEQGAIGEQYF.